These T cell receptor beta chains were read from a single sample in a study of cytomegalovirus exposure and HLA in healthy donors. Clones were read by immunoSEQ multiplex PCR, and TCRdb kept only the in-frame ones, dropping some. The table includes roughly 180,000 clones, less than 85% detected once. The sequenced sample was PBMCs. These receptor sequences come from a boy between 2 and 10 years old in good health and CMV-seronegative. CDR3s include the opening cysteine and the closing phenylalanine or tryptophan. Each record gives: V gene, clone size, D gene, J gene, CDR3 DNA, CDR3 protein. The D gene is left open where the match is weak. The size field is filled for only some rows; it gives once, few, many or a size class.

TRBV7-9	once	.	TRBJ1-4	TGTGCCAGCAGCTCCCACGGGTCAGAGAATGAAAAACTGTTTTTT	CASSSHGSENEKLFF
TRBV28	.	TRBD1	TRBJ1-5	TGTGCCAGCAGGGACAGGGGCCCGCCCCAGCATTTT	CASRDRGPPQHF
TRBV30	.	TRBD2	TRBJ2-1	TGTGCCTGGAGTGTACACAGCGGGAGCAAGGATGAGCAGTTCTTC	CAWSVHSGSKDEQFF
TRBV2	.	TRBD1	TRBJ1-5	TGTGCCAGCAGTGGTGGGACAGGGCATTCTAGCAATCAGCCCCAGCATTTT	CASSGGTGHSSNQPQHF
TRBV7-9	once	.	TRBJ1-2	TGTGCCAGCAGCTGGGGGCAGTTCGGCTACACCTTC	CASSWGQFGYTF
TRBV28	.	.	TRBJ2-7	TGTGCCAGCAGTTTATATATACTAGCAAGGTACGAGCAGTACTTC	CASSLYILARYEQYF
TRBV4-2	.	TRBD1	TRBJ2-1	TGTGCCAGCAGCCTAGATTGGGACAGGAACTACAATGAGCAGTTCTTC	CASSLDWDRNYNEQFF
TRBV19	few	.	TRBJ1-2	TGTGCCAGTAGTATAGGGAGCCGGGATGGCTACACCTTC	CASSIGSRDGYTF
TRBV28	once	TRBD1	TRBJ2-6	TGTGCCAGCAGTCCGGGACAGAGTGCCTCTGGGGCCAACGTCCTGACTTTC	CASSPGQSASGANVLTF
TRBV28	.	TRBD2	TRBJ2-2	TGTGCCAGCAGGACTAGCGGGATTAACACCGGGGAGCTGTTTTTT	CASRTSGINTGELFF
TRBV27	.	TRBD1	TRBJ2-7	TGTGCCAGCAGTTGGCAGGGGGCAGGCGAGCAGTACTTC	CASSWQGAGEQYF
TRBV23-1	.	.	TRBJ2-7	TGCGCCAGCACCCTCCTTGAGCAGTACTTC	CASTLLEQYF
TRBV10-3	.	.	TRBJ2-1	TGTGCCATCACTCCGGGCGGGGCGCGGTCCTACAATGAGCAGTTCTTC	CAITPGGARSYNEQFF
TRBV28	.	TRBD2	TRBJ2-1	TGTGCCAGCAGTCCCAGACTAGCGGGAGGGCCGGGGAATGAGCAGTTCTTC	CASSPRLAGGPGNEQFF
TRBV5-6	.	.	TRBJ1-5	TGTGCCAGCAGCTTGATGGACAGTTTTCAGCCCCAGCATTTT	CASSLMDSFQPQHF
TRBV19	.	.	TRBJ1-1	TGTGCCAGTAGTATTAACGTCAGAAGCGTTACGAACACTGAAGCTTTCTTT	CASSINVRSVTNTEAFF
TRBV5-4	.	.	TRBJ1-1	TGTGCCAGCAGCCGGGGGGGGGACACTGAAGCTTTCTTT	CASSRGGDTEAFF
TRBV2	few	TRBD1	TRBJ1-5	TGTGCCAGCAGTGGGACAGGGGGGAGTCAGCCCCAGCATTTT	CASSGTGGSQPQHF
TRBV27	.	.	TRBJ1-2	TGTGCCAGCAGCACTGGGAGGGACGGCTACACCTTC	CASSTGRDGYTF
TRBV19	few	.	TRBJ1-2	TGTGCCAGTAGATTGGGCAGGGCCTACACCTTC	CASRLGRAYTF
TRBV9	.	.	TRBJ2-1	TGTGCCAGCAGCGTAGCACTAGCCCCCATCCCCAATGAGCAGTTCTTC	CASSVALAPIPNEQFF
TRBV19	.	.	TRBJ1-5	TGTGCCAGTAGTCCCATCGGGGGGCGGAACTGGCAGCCCCAGCATTTT	CASSPIGGRNWQPQHF
TRBV5-1	few	.	TRBJ2-3	TGCGCCAGCAGCCAGACAGTATCTAGCACAGATACGCAGTATTTT	CASSQTVSSTDTQYF
TRBV2	.	TRBD2	TRBJ2-2	TGTGCCAGCAGTGAGCATGTTAGCGGGGGTGCAAACACCGGGGAGCTGTTTTTT	CASSEHVSGGANTGELFF
TRBV30	.	TRBD2	TRBJ2-7	TGTGCCTGGATCCGAGCGGGATCGGGGTACGAGCAGTACTTC	CAWIRAGSGYEQYF
TRBV30	.	TRBD2	TRBJ2-7	TGTGCCTGGAGTGTAGGGACTAGCGGGAGGGCCCCCCGCGAGCAGTACTTC	CAWSVGTSGRAPREQYF
TRBV5-1	.	TRBD2	TRBJ2-1	TGCGCCAGCAGCTTGGGAAGCGGGAGGTCTGAGCAGTTCTTC	CASSLGSGRSEQFF
TRBV5-6	once	.	TRBJ1-1	TGTGCCAGCAGTTCCGGATACTGGAGCACTGAAGCTTTCTTT	CASSSGYWSTEAFF
TRBV27	.	.	TRBJ2-2	TGTGCCAGCAGCCGCCTCGGTCCCGGGGAGCTGTTTTTT	CASSRLGPGELFF